This T cell receptor beta chain was profiled in a study of T cells after yellow fever vaccination. Study information: Preparing low-cell-number fractions relied on SMART-Seq v4 Ultra Low Input. Study findings and constraints: Only a minor proportion of clonotypes was detected across both CD4 and CD8 compartments.

V was pared by 1 base and J by 15 bases, with 10 bases between. The CDR3 contains 10 residues. Germline V gene sequence: CDR1 DFQATT, CDR2 SNEGSKA (reference sequence). MiXCR, applied by TCRdb to the 5' RACE reads, yields one record per CDR3 protein. The profile covers over 300,000 distinct CDR3 sequences, with around 3.9% appearing a single time and 20% to 30% taken by the ten largest. This clonotype was seen many times. Its specificity is unknown. This TCR was recovered from a man younger than 35 who received the YFV17D yellow fever vaccine. This material consisted of PBMCs, taken on the day of the yellow fever booster vaccination. The V gene is TRBV20-1, the J gene TRBJ2-1; D is ambiguous. CDR3 bases: TGCAGTGCTAGAGCCACTGGGCTGTTCTTC. It codes for CSARATGLFF.